These T cell receptor beta chains were read from a single sample in a study of radiation and T cells in renal cell carcinoma. TCRdb's copy holds only in-frame clones and misses some; the assay was immunoSEQ multiplex PCR. The sample yields about 95,000 clones, roughly 90% seen once. Here the sequenced sample was blood, taken from a patient whose treatment included radiotherapy and nephrectomy. These receptors were taken from a man in his forties or fifties with renal cell carcinoma. The CDR3 runs from the conserved cysteine through the conserved F or W. The D gene is left open where the match is weak. Clone size is not always given. Where it is, it says once, few, many or a class for expanded clones.

TRBV7-3	-	TRBJ2-2	-	CASSLDPSNTGELFF	TGTGCCAGCAGCTTAGATCCTTCGAACACCGGGGAGCTGTTTTTT
TRBV18	-	TRBJ2-7	-	CASSPGFDFSYEQYF	TGTGCCAGCTCACCAGGTTTCGATTTCTCCTACGAGCAGTACTTC
TRBV6-5	-	TRBJ1-4	-	CASSPSPNEKLFF	TGTGCCAGCAGTCCCAGTCCTAATGAAAAACTGTTTTTT
TRBV6-1	-	TRBJ2-7	-	CASSEMGEQYF	TGTGCCAGCAGTGAAATGGGCGAGCAGTACTTC
TRBV28	TRBD1	TRBJ1-5	-	CASSSPGQGDQPQHF	TGTGCCAGCAGTTCTCCGGGACAGGGCGATCAGCCCCAGCATTTT
TRBV6-5	-	TRBJ2-2	-	CASSQRNGELFF	TGTGCCAGCAGTCAAAGGAACGGGGAGCTGTTTTTT
TRBV6-1	-	TRBJ1-5	-	CASSRGGQPQHF	TGTGCCAGCAGTAGGGGAGGACAGCCCCAGCATTTT
TRBV9	-	TRBJ2-3	-	CASSVASPGDTQYF	TGTGCCAGCAGCGTAGCCAGCCCCGGAGATACGCAGTATTTT
TRBV7-8	-	TRBJ2-2	-	CASSLGGRTNTGELFF	TGTGCCAGCAGCTTAGGGGGACGGACGAACACCGGGGAGCTGTTTTTT
TRBV9	TRBD2	TRBJ2-3	-	CASTETGTRADTQYF	TGTGCCAGCACCGAGACCGGGACTAGGGCAGATACGCAGTATTTT
TRBV6-5	-	TRBJ2-7	-	CASSRDLRSSYEQYF	TGTGCCAGCAGCCGGGACCTAAGGAGCTCCTACGAGCAGTACTTC
TRBV6-1	-	TRBJ2-5	few	CASRLRGSLETQYF	TGTGCCAGCAGGCTCCGCGGATCCTTGGAGACCCAGTACTTC
TRBV19	TRBD1	TRBJ1-6	-	CASSKGTGTRDSPLHF	TGTGCCAGTAGTAAGGGGACAGGGACGAGGGATTCACCCCTCCACTTT
TRBV28	TRBD1	TRBJ2-7	-	CAIKTGGDLYEQYF	TGTGCCATCAAAACAGGGGGCGACCTGTATGAGCAGTACTTC
TRBV18	-	TRBJ1-1	-	CASSGARTNTEAFF	TGTGCCAGCTCAGGTGCCAGGACGAACACTGAAGCTTTCTTT
TRBV5-1	TRBD2	TRBJ2-3	-	CASSRPVGEKRLAGGPQDTQYF	TGCGCCAGCAGCCGGCCTGTGGGCGAAAAGAGGTTAGCGGGGGGGCCTCAAGATACGCAGTATTTT
TRBV6-5	-	TRBJ2-5	-	CASSYSGETQYF	TGTGCCAGCAGTTACTCGGGGGAGACCCAGTACTTC
TRBV28	-	TRBJ2-7	once	CASSLGHSYEQYF	TGTGCCAGCAGTTTAGGACACAGCTACGAGCAGTACTTC
TRBV4-1	TRBD2	TRBJ2-7	-	CASSFPTSGKIYEQYF	TGCGCCAGCAGCTTTCCAACTAGCGGGAAGATCTACGAGCAGTACTTC
TRBV5-1	-	TRBJ1-2	-	CASSLDLGLGGYTF	TGCGCCAGCAGCTTGGATTTGGGGCTAGGTGGCTACACCTTC
TRBV5-1	TRBD2	TRBJ2-1	once	CASSLGSGRLTEQFF	TGCGCCAGCAGCTTGGGTAGCGGGAGGCTCACTGAGCAGTTCTTC
TRBV7-9	-	TRBJ1-3	-	CASSLGSGNTIYF	TGTGCCAGCAGCTTAGGTTCAGGAAACACCATATATTTT
TRBV5-1	TRBD2	TRBJ2-7	-	CASSVLPAGAYEQYF	TGCGCCAGCAGTGTGTTACCAGCGGGAGCATACGAGCAGTACTTC
TRBV2	TRBD2	TRBJ2-2	-	CASRVTASSGSNTGELFF	TGTGCCAGCAGAGTTACGGCTTCTAGCGGGTCGAACACCGGGGAGCTGTTTTTT